This T cell receptor (beta chain) was observed in a study of cytomegalovirus exposure and HLA in healthy donors. This clone was counted between two and nine times. Its antigen is currently unknown. Whole-study findings and limits: The presence/absence work took it that sequencing depth was about the same across donors. Later examination showed HLA-associated TCR beta chains had greater clonal expansion than equally common others.

In the PCR, 60 Vbeta and 13 Jbeta primers were used. Authors' analysis steps: Later, 65 million to 85 million unique TCR beta chains were counted in an analysis, and about 10 million of them were shared. Here immunoSEQ multiplex PCR was the method, and the copy in TCRdb shows in-frame clones only, minus some. The D gene and trimming were derived from the DNA, and the V and J assignments and clone size from that table. The sample holds about 130,000 clones; 75% to 90% are singletons and the top ten take approximately 5.6%. V was cut by 4 bases and J by 5 bases, with 11 bases left in between. CDR1 is SGHTA, CDR2 FQGTGA, per germline. The CDR3 contains 13 residues.

Sequenced sample: PBMCs. The genes are TRBV7-3 and TRBJ2-5, with D possibly matching TRBD2 (5 bases). The source is a woman between 35 and 50 years old in good health and CMV-seropositive. DNA for the CDR3: TGTGCCAGCAGCTCCCGGACGGGGGAGACCCAGTACTTC. This encodes CASSSRTGETQYF.